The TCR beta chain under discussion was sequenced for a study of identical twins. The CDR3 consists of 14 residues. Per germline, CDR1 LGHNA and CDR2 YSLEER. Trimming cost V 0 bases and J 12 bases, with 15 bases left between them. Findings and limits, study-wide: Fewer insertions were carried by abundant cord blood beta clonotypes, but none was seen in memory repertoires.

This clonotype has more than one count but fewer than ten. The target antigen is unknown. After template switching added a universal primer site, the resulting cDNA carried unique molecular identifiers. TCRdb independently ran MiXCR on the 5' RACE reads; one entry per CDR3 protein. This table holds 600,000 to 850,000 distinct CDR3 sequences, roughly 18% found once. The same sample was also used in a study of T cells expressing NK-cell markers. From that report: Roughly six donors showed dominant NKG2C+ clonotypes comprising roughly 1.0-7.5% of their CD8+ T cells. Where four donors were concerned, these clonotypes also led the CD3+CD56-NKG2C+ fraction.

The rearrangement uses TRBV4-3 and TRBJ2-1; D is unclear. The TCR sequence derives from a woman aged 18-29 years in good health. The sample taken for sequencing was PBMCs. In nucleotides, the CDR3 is TGCGCCAGCAGCCAAGATACAGCCGTTTTAGGGCAGTTCTTC. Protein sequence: CASSQDTAVLGQFF.